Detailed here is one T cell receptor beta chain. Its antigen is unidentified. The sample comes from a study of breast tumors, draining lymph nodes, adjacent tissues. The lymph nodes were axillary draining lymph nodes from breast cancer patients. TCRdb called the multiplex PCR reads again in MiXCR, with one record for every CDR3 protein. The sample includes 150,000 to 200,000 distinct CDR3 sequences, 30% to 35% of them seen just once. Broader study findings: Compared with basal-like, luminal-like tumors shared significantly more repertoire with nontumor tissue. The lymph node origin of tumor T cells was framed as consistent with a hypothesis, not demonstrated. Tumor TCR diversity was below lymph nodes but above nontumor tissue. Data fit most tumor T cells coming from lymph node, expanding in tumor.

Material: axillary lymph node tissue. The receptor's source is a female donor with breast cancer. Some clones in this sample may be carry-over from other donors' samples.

The CDR3 coding sequence is TGTGCCAGCAGTCTGCGGGGGGCTCTCTATGGCTACACCTTC. It codes for CASSLRGALYGYTF. The rearrangement joins TRBV27 to TRBJ1-2, with D possibly TRBD1 on 6 matching bases. Looked up from germline, CDR1 is MNHEY and CDR2 is SMNVEV (reference sequence). This CDR3 is 14 amino acids long. V dropped 5 bases and J dropped 4 bases, with 14 bases sitting between them.